The next 30 T cell receptor beta chains were all read from a single sample in a study of T cells in Graves' hyperthyroidism and ophthalmopathy. What was amplified from RNA transcripts were TCR beta CDR3 regions. An initial round of RT-PCR targeting the TCR CDR3 relied on the HTBI primer set. MiXCR, run by TCRdb on the multiplex PCR reads, gives a single entry per CDR3 protein. This table has 100,000 to 140,000 distinct CDR3 sequences, 16% appearing once. The sequenced sample was blood. All receptors come from a woman between 50 and 59 years old with Graves' hyperthyroidism.

V gene TRBV15 combines with J gene TRBJ1-1, with TRBD1 as a possible D gene (6 bases). Trimming removed 3 bases at V and 1 base at J, with 12 bases between. Germline values: CDR1 LNHNV, CDR2 YYDKDF (reference sequence). The CDR3 consists of 15 residues. CDR3 sequence reads: CATSRDGQKNTEAFF. CDR3 bases: TGTGCCACCAGCAGGGACGGACAGAAGAACACTGAAGCTTTCTTT.

The chain recombines TRBV30 with TRBJ1-1, with D unclear. This CDR3 has 14 residues. V lost 1 base and J lost 0, with 9 bases in between. Germline values: CDR1 GTSNPN, CDR2 SVGIG (reference sequence). CDR3 protein: CAWSAGGLNTEAFF. In nucleotides, the CDR3 is TGTGCCTGGAGTGCAGGTGGGTTGAACACTGAAGCTTTCTTT.

The table lists this clonotype with many counts. V is TRBV12-3 or TRBV12-4 and J is TRBJ1-1, with TRBD1 matching over 7 bases. This CDR3 contains 13 residues. V lost 1 base to trimming and J lost 7 bases; unmatched junction nucleotides: 3. CDR3: CASSLDRGGEAFF. The CDR3 DNA reads as TGTGCCAGCAGTTTAGACAGGGGTGGTGAAGCTTTCTTT.

This clonotype was seen ten or more times. V is TRBV18 and J is TRBJ2-6; TRBD1 might be the D (6 bases). This CDR3 region has 16 residues. In germline, CDR1 is KGHSH, CDR2 LQKENI. Deletions cut 2 bases from V and 2 bases from J, with 10 bases between. This CDR3 reads CASSPRGSPGANVLTF. The CDR3, as DNA: TGTGCCAGCTCACCAAGGGGGTCCCCTGGGGCCAACGTCCTGACTTTC.

This clonotype was counted at least ten times. DNA for the CDR3: TGTGCCAGCTCACCACCGTCCCGGGGCTACGAGCAGTACTTC. As protein: CASSPPSRGYEQYF. The V and J genes are TRBV18 and TRBJ2-7, with D maybe TRBD2 (5 bases). The CDR3 spans 14 residues. V lost 0 bases, J lost 3 bases, and 9 bases lay in between. CDR1 and CDR2 from the germline V gene are KGHSH and LQKENI.

Points on this clonotype: The CDR3 end shows no conserved phenylalanine or tryptophan, and so a read error is likely. The J gene is TRBJ1-4, the V gene TRBV14; 7 bases align to TRBD1. Per germline, CDR1 SGHDN and CDR2 FVKESK. The CDR3 loop spans 18 amino acids. Losses at the gene ends were 1 base for V and 0 bases for J; bases not matched to a gene: 8. CDR3 bases: TGTGCCAGCAGCCAAGGTCTCAGGGGGTCTACAACTAATGAAAAACTGTTTTCT. This gives the protein CASSQGLRGSTTNEKLFS.

This clonotype was seen many times. CDR3 protein: CASSSTAQPYNEQFF. CDR3 nucleotides: TGTGCCAGCAGCAGTACTGCGCAGCCCTACAATGAGCAGTTCTTC. J is TRBJ2-1 and V is TRBV7-8, with D unresolved. The CDR3 length is 15 residues. CDR1 and CDR2 (germline): SGHVS, FQNEAQ. Trimming removed 5 bases from V and 2 bases from J, with 13 bases in between.

This clonotype was observed at least ten times. The chain combines TRBV18 with TRBJ1-1, with no clear D. CDR3 length: 12 amino acids. The germline V gene encodes CDR1 KGHSH and CDR2 LQKENI. V lost 1 base and J lost 3, with 3 bases in between. The CDR3 DNA is TGTGCCAGCTCACCACGGGACACTGAAGCTTTCTTT. Its translation: CASSPRDTEAFF.

The table lists this clonotype with many counts. V gene TRBV6-1 combines with J gene TRBJ2-7, with 9 bases lining up with TRBD1. The ends lost 5 bases at V and 1 base at J; junction bases unmatched: 9. The CDR3 has 16 amino acids. Germline V gene lookup returns CDR1 MNHNS and CDR2 SASEGT. The DNA of the CDR3 is TGTGCCAGCAGTAAGGTCGACGGGACAGGGTCCTACGAGCAGTACTTC. It specifies CASSKVDGTGSYEQYF.

This clonotype was counted many times. This chain uses TRBV10-3 with TRBJ1-3; D is ambiguous. Germline V gives CDR1 ENHRY, CDR2 SYGVKD. V was shortened by 0 bases and J by 2 bases, with 14 bases between the two germline ends. This CDR3 region has 17 residues. DNA for the CDR3: TGTGCCATCAGTGAGTCTCGGCCAGCTGGACCTGGAAACACCATATATTTT. Translated: CAISESRPAGPGNTIYF.

This clonotype occurred many times. The chain recombines TRBV28 with TRBJ1-5, with unresolved D. Trimming removed 7 bases at V and 7 bases at J, with 14 bases between. Germline V gives CDR1 MDHEN, CDR2 SYDVKM. The CDR3 spans 13 residues. The CDR3 DNA sequence: TGTGCCAGCATCATCGGGGTGGGGCAGCCCCAGCATTTT. It translates to CASIIGVGQPQHF.

This chain uses TRBV13 with TRBJ2-7; D may be TRBD1 (6 bases). CDR3 length equals 15 residues. Deletions cut 5 bases from V and 1 base from J, with 15 bases between. Per the germline V gene, CDR1 is PRHDT and CDR2 is FYEKMQ (reference sequence). For the CDR3, the DNA is TGTGCCAGCAGCGATCGGACAGCCCCTTCCTACGAGCAGTACTTC. Its translation: CASSDRTAPSYEQYF. The full variable domain, in which reference TRBV13 and TRBJ2-7 provide the parts outside the CDR3, is AAGVIQSPRHLIKEKRETATLKCYPIPRHDTVYWYQQGPGQDPQFLISFYEKMQSDKGSIPDRFSAQQFSDYHSELNMSSLELGDSALYFCASSDRTAPSYEQYFGPGTRLTVT.

This clonotype was detected many times. J is TRBJ1-1 and V is TRBV28, with D possibly being TRBD1 (6 bases). The CDR3 contains 11 residues. V was cut by 7 bases and J by 7 bases, with 10 bases left in between. The germline CDR1 and CDR2 sequences are MDHEN and SYDVKM. The CDR3 DNA is TGTGCCAGCAATACACAGGGTGAAGCTTTCTTT. It yields the protein CASNTQGEAFF.

This clonotype has ten or more counts. This chain connects TRBV10-3 to TRBJ2-3; 11 nucleotides match TRBD2. The germline gives CDR1 ENHRY, CDR2 SYGVKD. The CDR3 runs 16 residues. J lost 2 bases, V lost 4 bases, and 5 bases had no gene match. This chain's CDR3 is CAISVTSGGTTDTQYF. The CDR3 DNA is TGTGCCATCAGTGTTACTAGCGGGGGCACCACAGATACGCAGTATTTT.

This clonotype has just a few counts. The rearrangement links TRBV5-1 to TRBJ2-3, with TRBD1 as a possible D gene (5 bases). The V gene lost 3 bases and the J gene lost 5 bases, with 13 bases spanning the gap. Per germline, CDR1 SGHRS and CDR2 YFSETQ. The CDR3 is 14 amino acids. CDR3 loop: CASSSITGLDTQYF. The DNA of the CDR3 is TGCGCCAGCAGCTCAATTACAGGATTAGATACGCAGTATTTT.

CDR3 amino acids: CASSPRTSDHNEQFF. The CDR3 nucleotides read TGTGCCAGCAGCCCCAGGACTAGCGACCACAATGAGCAGTTCTTC. J is TRBJ2-1 and V is TRBV4-2; 9 bases fit TRBD2. Germline CDR1 reads LGHNA; CDR2 reads YNFKEQ. Trimming cost V 4 bases and J 5 bases; bases outside gene matches: 6. There are 15 residues in the CDR3.

This chain uses TRBV7-8 with TRBJ1-2, with 9 nucleotides matching TRBD1. CDR3 length: 19 residues. In germline, CDR1 is SGHVS, CDR2 FQNEAQ. Unmatched junction bases numbered 19, after V lost 4 bases and J lost 4 bases. In DNA, the CDR3 is TGTGCCAGCAGCTCACACTCATCAACCACAGGGGGCGCTCTCTATGGCTACACCTTC. It specifies CASSSHSSTTGGALYGYTF. Full variable domain (outside the CDR3, taken from reference TRBV7-8 and TRBJ1-2): GAGVSQSPRYKVAKRGQDVALRCDPISGHVSLFWYQQALGQGPEFLTYFQNEAQLDKSGLPSDRFFAERPEGSVSTLKIQRTQQEDSAVYLCASSSHSSTTGGALYGYTFGSGTRLTVV.

This clonotype was recorded many times. V gene TRBV6-1 combines with J gene TRBJ2-5; 12 nucleotides line up with TRBD2. The CDR3 consists of 18 residues. The trim removed 3 bases at V and 4 bases at J, leaving 12 bases unmatched. Germline V gene data show CDR1 as MNHNS and CDR2 as SASEGT. CDR3 coding DNA: TGTGCCAGCAGTGAGCTCCTAGCGGGAGGGGCCCAACGAGAGACCCAGTACTTC. Translation: CASSELLAGGAQRETQYF.

This clonotype was detected ten times or more. V usage is TRBV6-5 and J usage is TRBJ2-5; D ambiguous. V was trimmed by 0 bases and J by 0 bases, leaving 17 bases between them. CDR1 is MNHEY and CDR2 is SVGAGI in the germline V gene. This CDR3 region has 18 residues. The CDR3 sequence is CASSYSGLGDYDQETQYF. The CDR3 coding sequence is TGTGCCAGCAGTTACTCCGGGCTCGGCGATTATGACCAAGAGACCCAGTACTTC.

This clonotype was counted many times. The V call is TRBV20-1, the J call TRBJ2-1, with a weak D call TRBD2 (5 bases). Germline V gene lookup returns CDR1 DFQATT and CDR2 SNEGSKA (reference sequence). The CDR3 is 14 amino acids. V lost 5 bases and J lost 6, with 17 bases in between. The CDR3 is CSARRSELGNEQFF. The DNA for the CDR3 is TGCAGTGCTCGGAGGTCGGAACTGGGCAATGAGCAGTTCTTC.

The chain uses TRBV20-1 and TRBJ2-2; 11 positions match TRBD1. The CDR3 loop spans 17 amino acids. Germline V gene lookup returns CDR1 DFQATT and CDR2 SNEGSKA (reference sequence). The junction had 9 bases not matched to a gene; V was cut back by 0 bases and J by 6 bases. CDR3 region: CSARDSGGQGVSGELFF. CDR3 nucleotides: TGCAGTGCTAGAGACTCCGGGGGACAGGGGGTTTCCGGGGAGCTGTTTTTT.

The V call is TRBV2, the J call TRBJ1-1; no firm D call. The V gene's germline CDR1 is SNHLY and CDR2 FYNNEI. V was shortened by 8 bases and J by 2 bases, with 15 bases between the two germline ends. CDR3 length equals 14 residues. CDR3 loop: CASPELGRNTEAFF. CDR3 nucleotides: TGTGCCAGCCCCGAGCTCGGCAGAAACACTGAAGCTTTCTTT.

This clonotype was detected ten times or more. The chain combines TRBV11-2 with TRBJ2-3; tentatively, D is TRBD2 (6 bases). CDR1 and CDR2 from the germline V gene are SGHAT and FQNNGV. This CDR3 has 17 amino acids. The germline V and J ends were trimmed by 5 bases and 0 bases, with 18 bases remaining between them. The CDR3 bases are TGTGCCAGCAGCCCACCCCTAGGCGGGATAAGCACAGATACGCAGTATTTT. This encodes CASSPPLGGISTDTQYF.

In this sample, this clonotype turned up many times. This chain uses TRBV19 with TRBJ1-5; TRBD1 agrees at 7 bases. With V trimmed by 0 bases and J by 7 bases, 3 bases remained unmatched. CDR1 and CDR2 (germline): LNHDA, SQIVND (reference sequence). The CDR3 contains 14 residues. The CDR3 region is CASSIETGRQPQHF. The DNA for the CDR3 is TGTGCCAGTAGTATAGAGACAGGGCGGCAGCCCCAGCATTTT.

There are many counts of this clonotype. V and J are TRBV3-1 and TRBJ1-1; 10 bases are shared with TRBD1. The CDR3 covers 16 residues. Germline V gives CDR1 LGHDT, CDR2 YNNKEL (reference sequence). V was pared by 4 bases and J by 5 bases, with 10 bases of the junction left unmatched. CDR3 sequence: CASSPGAGQGLTEAFF. The DNA for the CDR3 is TGTGCCAGCAGCCCCGGCGCGGGACAGGGGTTGACTGAAGCTTTCTTT.

The table lists this clonotype with many counts. This chain joins TRBV2 and TRBJ2-3; D unresolved. V gave up 6 bases and J gave up 5 bases, with 6 bases separating them. Germline CDR1 is SNHLY and CDR2 is FYNNEI. The CDR3 is 11 amino acids. CDR3 amino acids: CASRFLDTQYF. The CDR3 DNA reads as TGTGCCAGCAGATTCTTAGATACGCAGTATTTT.

This clonotype was counted many times. J is TRBJ2-7 and V is TRBV6-5; possibly TRBD1 for D (6 bases). Trimming removed 2 bases at V and 2 bases at J, with 10 bases between. CDR3 length: 14 amino acids. CDR1 MNHEY and CDR2 SVGAGI come from the germline V gene. The CDR3 region is CASSYATGTYEQYF. The CDR3 nucleotides are TGTGCCAGCAGTTACGCGACAGGTACCTACGAGCAGTACTTC.

The rearrangement links TRBV20-1 to TRBJ2-1; D gene unclear. This CDR3 contains 12 residues. The V and J ends lost 1 base and 8 bases respectively, with 9 bases between them. Germline lookup yields CDR1 DFQATT and CDR2 SNEGSKA (reference sequence). CDR3 sequence (DNA): TGCAGTGCTAGAGCCCAGTACGATGAGCAGTTCTTC. This encodes CSARAQYDEQFF.

Ten or more counts support this clonotype. The chain couples TRBV12-3 or TRBV12-4 to TRBJ2-2; D gene unclear. Between the trimmed V and J ends, which lost 6 bases and 7 bases, there was a span of 9 bases. The CDR3 loop spans 12 amino acids. The CDR3 here is CASSRAGGELFF. CDR3 DNA: TGTGCCAGCAGCCGCGCTGGCGGGGAGCTGTTTTTT.

In its sample, this clonotype was seen many times. The chain uses TRBV20-1 and TRBJ2-7; 8 nucleotides agree with TRBD2. Germline V CDR1 and CDR2: DFQATT, SNEGSKA (reference sequence). This CDR3 is built from 13 residues. The J segment lost 3 bases and the V segment lost 3 bases, leaving 4 bases of the junction unmatched. The CDR3 coding sequence is TGCAGTGCTAGGGAACTAGCGGTCTACGAGCAGTACTTC. As protein: CSARELAVYEQYF.